This record covers a single T cell receptor (beta chain). These data come from a study of blood T cell repertoires in COVID-19. Study details: Acute-phase and convalescent COVID-19 samples originated in the United States, Italy and Spain.

In germline, CDR1 is MDHEN, CDR2 SYDVKM. The V end was cut by 2 bases, the J end by 0 bases, with 11 bases between. This CDR3 is 17 amino acids long. Assay used: immunoSEQ multiplex PCR; TCRdb lists only in-frame clones, some missing. The table shows fewer than 300,000 clones, with roughly 84% occurring only once. Specimen: peripheral blood. This receptor was identified in a woman younger than 35 with acute or convalescent COVID-19. V gene TRBV28 combines with J gene TRBJ1-6, with D possibly being TRBD1 (5 bases). This CDR3 is CASSLPRQSSYNSPLHF. The CDR3 DNA is TGTGCCAGCAGTTTACCTAGACAGAGCTCCTATAATTCACCCCTCCACTTT.